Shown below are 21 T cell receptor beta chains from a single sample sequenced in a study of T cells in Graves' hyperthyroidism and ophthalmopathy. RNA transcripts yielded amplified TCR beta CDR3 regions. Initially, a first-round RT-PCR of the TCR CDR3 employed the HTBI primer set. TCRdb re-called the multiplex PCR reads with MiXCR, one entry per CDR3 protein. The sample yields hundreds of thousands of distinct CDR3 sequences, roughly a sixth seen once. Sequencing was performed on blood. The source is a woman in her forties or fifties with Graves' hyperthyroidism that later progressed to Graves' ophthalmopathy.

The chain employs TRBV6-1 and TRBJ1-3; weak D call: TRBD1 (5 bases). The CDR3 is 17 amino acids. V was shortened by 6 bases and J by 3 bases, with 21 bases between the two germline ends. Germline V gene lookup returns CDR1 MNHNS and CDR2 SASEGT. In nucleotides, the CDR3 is TGTGCCAGCAGGAGGCCCGACTCCGGGGCCTTTGGAAACACCATATATTTT. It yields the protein CASRRPDSGAFGNTIYF.

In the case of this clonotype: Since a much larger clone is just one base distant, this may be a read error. CDR3 residues: CASSFVGDSPLHF. In nucleotides, the CDR3 is TGTGCCAGCAGCTTTGTGGGAGATTCACCCCTCCACTTT. The chain has TRBV7-8 and TRBJ1-6; D gene uncertain. The V end was cut by 3 bases, the J end by 8 bases, with 8 bases between. Germline V gene sequence: CDR1 SGHVS, CDR2 FQNEAQ. CDR3 length: 13 amino acids.

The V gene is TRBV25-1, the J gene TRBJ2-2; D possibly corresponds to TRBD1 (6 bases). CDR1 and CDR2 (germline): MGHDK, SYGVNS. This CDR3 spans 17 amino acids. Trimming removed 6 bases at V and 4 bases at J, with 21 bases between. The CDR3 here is CASSPKVGGVGTGELFF. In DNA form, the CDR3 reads TGTGCCAGCAGCCCGAAAGTTGGGGGCGTGGGCACCGGGGAGCTGTTTTTT.

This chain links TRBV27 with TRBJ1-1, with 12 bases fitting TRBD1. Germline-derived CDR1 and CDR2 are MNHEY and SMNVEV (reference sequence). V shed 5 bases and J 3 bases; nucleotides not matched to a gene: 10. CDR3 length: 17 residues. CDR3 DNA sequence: TGTGCCAGCAGTCTGACCGGGACAGGGGGCTATTACACTGAAGCTTTCTTT. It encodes CASSLTGTGGYYTEAFF.

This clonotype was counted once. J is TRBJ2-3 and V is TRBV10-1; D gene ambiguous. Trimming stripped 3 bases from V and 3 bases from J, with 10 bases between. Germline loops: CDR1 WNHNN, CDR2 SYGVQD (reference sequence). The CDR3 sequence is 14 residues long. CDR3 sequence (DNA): TGCGCCAGCAGTGAAGGACGGCTGACAGATACGCAGTATTTT. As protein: CASSEGRLTDTQYF.

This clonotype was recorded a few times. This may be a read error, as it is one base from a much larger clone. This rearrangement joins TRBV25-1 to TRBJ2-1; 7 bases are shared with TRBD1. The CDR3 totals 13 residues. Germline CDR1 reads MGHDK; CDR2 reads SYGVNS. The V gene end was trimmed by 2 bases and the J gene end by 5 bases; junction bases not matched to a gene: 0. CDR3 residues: CASSEGTDNEQFF. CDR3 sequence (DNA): TGTGCCAGCAGTGAAGGGACAGACAATGAGCAGTTCTTC.

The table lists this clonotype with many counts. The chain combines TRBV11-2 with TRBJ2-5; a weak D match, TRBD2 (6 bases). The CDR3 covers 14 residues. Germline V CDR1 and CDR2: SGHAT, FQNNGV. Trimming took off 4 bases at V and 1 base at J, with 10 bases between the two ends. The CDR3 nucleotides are TGTGCCAGCAGCTCCGGGACTTTCCAAGAGACCCAGTACTTC. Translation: CASSSGTFQETQYF.

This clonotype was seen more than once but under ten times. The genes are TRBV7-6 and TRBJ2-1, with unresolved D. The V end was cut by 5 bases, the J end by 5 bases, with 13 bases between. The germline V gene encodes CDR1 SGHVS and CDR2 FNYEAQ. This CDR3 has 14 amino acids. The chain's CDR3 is CASSLLDINNEQFF. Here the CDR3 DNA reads TGTGCCAGCAGCCTCCTCGACATAAACAATGAGCAGTTCTTC.

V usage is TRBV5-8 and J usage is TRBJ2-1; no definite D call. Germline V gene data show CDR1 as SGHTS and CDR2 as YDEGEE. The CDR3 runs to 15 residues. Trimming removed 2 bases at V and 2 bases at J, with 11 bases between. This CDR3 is CASSLQSAAYNEQFF. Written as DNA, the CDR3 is TGTGCCAGCAGCTTACAAAGCGCTGCCTACAATGAGCAGTTCTTC.

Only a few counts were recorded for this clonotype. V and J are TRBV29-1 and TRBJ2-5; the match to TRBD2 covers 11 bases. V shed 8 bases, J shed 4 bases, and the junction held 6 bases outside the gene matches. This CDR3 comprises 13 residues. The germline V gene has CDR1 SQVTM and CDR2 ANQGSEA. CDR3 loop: CSLTSGGTETQYF. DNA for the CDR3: TGCAGCCTTACTAGCGGGGGAACAGAGACCCAGTACTTC.

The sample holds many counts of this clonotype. The CDR3 sequence is CASRTGTLTDTQYF. CDR3 nucleotide sequence: TGTGCCAGCAGAACAGGCACCCTCACAGATACGCAGTATTTT. The chain carries TRBV27 and TRBJ2-3, with D possibly being TRBD1 (5 bases). Per the germline V gene, CDR1 is MNHEY and CDR2 is SMNVEV (reference sequence). The CDR3 extends over 14 amino acids. The ends were cut back, 6 bases at V and 2 bases at J, with 12 bases in the middle.

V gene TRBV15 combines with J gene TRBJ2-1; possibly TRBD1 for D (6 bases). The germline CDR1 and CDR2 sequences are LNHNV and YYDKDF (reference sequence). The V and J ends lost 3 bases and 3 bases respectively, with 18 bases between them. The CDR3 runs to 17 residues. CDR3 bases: TGTGCCACCAGCAGGTCTCCCGGGACAACAAGCTACAATGAGCAGTTCTTC. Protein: CATSRSPGTTSYNEQFF.

CDR3 sequence: CSVGKGNTGELFF. CDR3 DNA sequence: TGCAGCGTTGGAAAGGGGAACACCGGGGAGCTGTTTTTT. The chain employs TRBV29-1 and TRBJ2-2; D remains ambiguous. Per germline, CDR1 SQVTM and CDR2 ANQGSEA. Trimming removed 4 bases from V and 1 base from J, with 7 bases in between. The CDR3 is 13 amino acids.

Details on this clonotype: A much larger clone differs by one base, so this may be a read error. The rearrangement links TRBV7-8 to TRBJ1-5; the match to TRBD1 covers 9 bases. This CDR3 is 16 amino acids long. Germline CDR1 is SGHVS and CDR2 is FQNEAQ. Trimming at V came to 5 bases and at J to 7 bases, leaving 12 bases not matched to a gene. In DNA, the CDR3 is TGTGCCAGCAGCCTTACCGCGGGACAGGGCATACAGCCCCAGCATTTT. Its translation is CASSLTAGQGIQPQHF.

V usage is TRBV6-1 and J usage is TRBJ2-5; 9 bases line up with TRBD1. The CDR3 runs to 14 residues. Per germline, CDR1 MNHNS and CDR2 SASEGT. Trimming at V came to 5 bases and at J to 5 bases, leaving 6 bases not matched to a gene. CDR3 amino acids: CASSWTGTGETQYF. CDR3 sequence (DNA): TGTGCCAGCAGTTGGACAGGGACAGGGGAGACCCAGTACTTC.

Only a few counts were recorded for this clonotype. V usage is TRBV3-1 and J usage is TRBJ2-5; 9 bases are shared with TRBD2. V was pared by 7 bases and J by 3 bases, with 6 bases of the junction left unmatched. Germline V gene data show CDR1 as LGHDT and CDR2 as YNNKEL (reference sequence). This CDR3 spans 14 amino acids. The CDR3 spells CASNAGGGEETQYF. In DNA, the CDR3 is TGTGCCAGCAACGCGGGGGGGGGGGAAGAGACCCAGTACTTC.

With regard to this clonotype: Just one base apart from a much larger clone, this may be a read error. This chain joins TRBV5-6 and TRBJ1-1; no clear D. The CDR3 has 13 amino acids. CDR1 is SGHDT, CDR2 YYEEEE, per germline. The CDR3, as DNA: TGTGCCAGCAGCAGGAACATGAACACTGGAGCTTTCTTT. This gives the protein CASSRNMNTGAFF.

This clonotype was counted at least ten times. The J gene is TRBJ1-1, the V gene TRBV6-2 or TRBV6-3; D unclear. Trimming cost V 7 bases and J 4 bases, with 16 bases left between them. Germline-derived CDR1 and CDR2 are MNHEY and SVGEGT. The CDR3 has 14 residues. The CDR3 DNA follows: TGTGCCAGCAATTTGACCCCATTGGGCACTGAAGCTTTCTTT. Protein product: CASNLTPLGTEAFF.

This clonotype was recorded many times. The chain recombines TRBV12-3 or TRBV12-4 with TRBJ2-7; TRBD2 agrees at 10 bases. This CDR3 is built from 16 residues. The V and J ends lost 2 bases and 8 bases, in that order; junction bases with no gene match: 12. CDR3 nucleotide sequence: TGTGCCAGCAGTTTAAATCTAGCGGGGGACCTTCCCAAGCAGTACTTC. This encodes CASSLNLAGDLPKQYF.

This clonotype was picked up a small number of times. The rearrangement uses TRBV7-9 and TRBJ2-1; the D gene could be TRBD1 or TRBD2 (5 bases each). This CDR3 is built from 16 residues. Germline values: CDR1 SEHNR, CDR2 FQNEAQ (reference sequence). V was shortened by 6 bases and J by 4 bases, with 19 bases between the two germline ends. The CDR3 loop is CASSPERGRFYNEQFF. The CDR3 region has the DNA TGTGCCAGCAGTCCCGAGAGGGGTAGATTTTACAATGAGCAGTTCTTC. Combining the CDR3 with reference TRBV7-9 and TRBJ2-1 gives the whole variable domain DTGVSQNPRHKITKRGQNVTFRCDPISEHNRLYWYRQTLGQGPEFLTYFQNEAQLEKSRLLSDRFSAERPKGSFSTLEIQRTEQGDSAMYLCASSPERGRFYNEQFFGPGTRLTVL.

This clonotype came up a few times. The CDR3: CASSPGRRGTEAFF. The CDR3 DNA reads as TGTGCCAGCAGCCCGGGACGGAGGGGCACTGAAGCTTTCTTT. The V and J genes are TRBV5-6 and TRBJ1-1; D is perhaps TRBD1 (5 bases). V was cut by 4 bases and J by 4 bases, with 14 bases left in between. Germline CDR1 is SGHDT and CDR2 is YYEEEE. The CDR3 runs 14 residues.